The 23 T cell receptor delta chains below were found in one sample sequenced in a study of gamma-delta T cells after stem cell transplantation. TCRdb fed the RT-PCR reads into CATT to redo clone calling. In the table there are around 2,200 delta-chain clones, around 5.6% of which are singletons. Sequenced input: gamma-delta T cells. These receptors originate from a human donor. It is not recorded whose cells these are; they may come from a transplant donor.

This clone was counted between two and nine times. The chain uses TRDV2 and TRDJ1, with D tentatively TRDD2 or TRDD3 (5 bases each). Per the germline V gene, CDR1 is GEAIGNYY and CDR2 is EKD. Trimming stripped 0 bases from V and 1 base from J, with 35 bases between. The CDR3 length is 23 residues. CDR3: CACDTVPYLHRRAEGGITDKLIF. The DNA for the CDR3 is TGTGCCTGTGACACCGTCCCCTACCTACACCGGAGAGCAGAGGGGGGTATCACCGATAAACTCATCTTT.

Details on this clone: With a much larger clone just one base away, this may be a read error. The chain is built from TRDV2 and TRDJ1; a possible D gene is TRDD3 (6 bases). The germline V gene has CDR1 GEAIGNYY and CDR2 EKD. Trimming shortened V by 3 bases and J by 1 base, and 11 bases separated the two germline ends. There are 14 residues in the CDR3. The CDR3 DNA sequence: TGTGCCTGTGACCCATTGGGGGGCACCGATAAACTCATCTTT. It is translated as CACDPLGGTDKLIF.

This clone is medium-sized (0.01 to 0.1%) by share. V usage is TRDV2 and J usage is TRDJ1; 13 bases line up with TRDD3. CDR1 and CDR2 (germline): GEAIGNYY, EKD. V gave up 0 bases and J gave up 0 bases; unmatched junction bases: 18. CDR3 length: 22 amino acids. CDR3 sequence: CACDTLSPTGGYAPHYTDKLIF. DNA of the CDR3: TGTGCCTGTGACACCCTAAGCCCTACTGGGGGATACGCACCCCATTACACCGATAAACTCATCTTT.

Concerning this clone itself: A much larger clone differs by one base, so this may be a read error. Because the CDR3's place on the DNA is in doubt, the DNA is left out and the CDR3 is given as listed by TCRdb. The rearrangement joins TRDV2 to TRDJ1; the D call TRDD3 from the table was never checked on the DNA. From its first to its last residue, the CDR3 has 26 amino acids. CDR1 is GEAIGNYY, CDR2 EKD, per germline. The CDR3 loop reads CACDRLGTKTPINSSLANVNADKLIF.

This clone came up a few times. A much larger clone lies a single base off, so this may be a read error. This sequence joins TRDV2 and TRDJ3, with TRDD3 matching over 11 bases. CDR1 and CDR2 (germline): GEAIGNYY, EKD. The CDR3 sequence is 18 residues long. The CDR3: CARDSGGYDSWDTRQMFF. The CDR3 DNA follows: TGTGCCCGTGACAGTGGGGGATACGACTCCTGGGACACCCGACAGATGTTTTTC.

Comments on this clone: The junction shows a germline mismatch at one end, possibly a read error. This chain uses TRDV2 with TRDJ3, with 7 bases aligning to TRDD3. The germline V gene encodes CDR1 GEAIGNYY and CDR2 EKD. The length of the CDR3 is 23 residues. CDR3 in DNA: TGTGCCTGTGACACCGTAGCCAGAGGATGGGGGAAACACAGCCCCTGGGCCACCCGACAGATGTTTTTC. Translating gives CACDTVARGWGKHSPWATRQMFF.

A note on this clone: Possible read error: a much larger clone is one base away. CDR3 nucleotides: TGTGCCCGTGACACCGTTTCCCCAGGCGGGATACTCAATAAACTCATCTTT. As protein: CARDTVSPGGILNKLIF. The V call is TRDV2, the J call TRDJ1, with TRDD3 matching 7 bases. There are 17 residues in the CDR3. CDR1 and CDR2 (germline): GEAIGNYY, EKD.

A few counts support this clone. A read error likely explains this, since a far larger clone differs by one base. This sample also contains other DNA sequences that code for the same CDR3. The rearrangement uses TRDV2 and TRDJ1; D not certain. This CDR3 spans 18 amino acids. Germline lookup yields CDR1 GEAIGNYY and CDR2 EKD. In nucleotides, the CDR3 is TGTGCCTGTGACACCGTAAGCGGATCTGAGGGGTACACCGATAAACTCATCTTC. This encodes CACDTVSGSEGYTDKLIF.

The sample holds a few counts of this clone. TCRdb pairs this DNA with a much larger clone's protein that differs at residue 17, likely a read error; the protein shown was translated from the DNA. The rearrangement joins TRDV2 to TRDJ1; no clear D. This CDR3 region has 19 residues. Germline V gives CDR1 GEAIGNYY, CDR2 EKD. For the CDR3, the DNA is TGTGCCTGTGACACCCTCGGTTCGGTCCGGCCCCCGGTCACCGATAAACCCATCTTT. This codes for CACDTLGSVRPPVTDKPIF.

This clone turned up a few times. A far larger clone is only one base removed, so a read error is likely. In nucleotides, the CDR3 is TGTGCCTGTGACGCCGTTGGGAACAACACCGATAAACTCATCTTT. Translation gives CACDAVGNNTDKLIF. V is TRDV2 and J is TRDJ1, with D uncertain. Per the germline V gene, CDR1 is GEAIGNYY and CDR2 is EKD. V lost 3 bases and J lost 0, with 13 bases in between. This CDR3 has 15 amino acids.

About this clone itself: The TCRdb protein comes from a much larger clone and disagrees with this DNA's translation at residue 9, likely due to a read error; the protein given here is derived from the DNA. The rearrangement joins TRDV2 to TRDJ1; TRDD3 agrees at 10 bases. The J segment lost 2 bases and the V segment lost 3 bases, leaving 8 bases of the junction unmatched. From germline, CDR1 is GEAIGNYY and CDR2 EKD. The CDR3 contains 16 residues. CDR3 DNA sequence: TGTGCCTGTGACCCACTGGGGGATGCTGGGACCGATAAACTCATCTTT. Translation: CACDPLGDAGTDKLIF.

Turning to this clone: The listed TCRdb protein conflicts with the DNA translation at residue 5, and the protein shown is translated directly from the DNA. The rearrangement links TRDV2 to TRDJ1; D might be TRDD3 (5 bases). Germline CDR1 GEAIGNYY, CDR2 EKD. V gave up 3 bases and J gave up 2 bases, with 21 bases separating them. The CDR3 is 17 residues long. In DNA, the CDR3 is TGTGCCTGTGACGCCTTGTTGAGGGATCCCCCAACCGATAAACTCATCTTT. It encodes CACDALLRDPPTDKLIF.

The chain employs TRDV2 and TRDJ3; weak D call: TRDD3 (6 bases). The germline V gene has CDR1 GEAIGNYY and CDR2 EKD. CDR3 size: 22 residues. V lost 0 bases, J lost 0 bases, and 23 bases lay in between. The CDR3 here is CACDTVRGDTHWSSWDTRQMFF. The CDR3 DNA is TGTGCCTGTGACACCGTTCGGGGGGACACGCACTGGAGCTCCTGGGACACCCGACAGATGTTTTTC.

This clone was observed a few times. Being one base from a much bigger clone, this may be a read error. The sample carries other DNA sequences with the same CDR3. The chain uses TRDV2 and TRDJ1, with TRDD3 matching over 10 bases. This CDR3 has 19 residues. Germline assignment: CDR1 GEAIGNYY and CDR2 EKD. J was trimmed by 3 bases and V by 0 bases; bases with no gene match: 15. The CDR3 DNA reads TGTGCCTGTGACACCGTTAGTGGTCCTGGGGGATATGAGTCCGATAAACTCATCTTT. Its translation is CACDTVSGPGGYESDKLIF.

This clone is large within its sample. The same CDR3 arises from other DNA sequences in this sample as well. V is TRDV2 and J is TRDJ1; D possibly corresponds to TRDD3 (6 bases). The CDR3 runs to 17 residues. Germline V CDR1 and CDR2: GEAIGNYY, EKD. V was cut by 0 bases and J by 3 bases, with 19 bases left in between. DNA for the CDR3: TGTGCCTGTGACACCGTCGGGGGACGCACCGGCCCCGATAAACTCATCTTT. Translation gives CACDTVGGRTGPDKLIF.

This clone rates as large. Other nucleotide sequences in the sample specify the same CDR3. The chain uses TRDV2 and TRDJ1; 11 bases map to TRDD3. Germline assignment: CDR1 GEAIGNYY and CDR2 EKD. V lost 0 bases, J lost 3 bases, and 11 bases stayed unmatched. The CDR3 sequence is 18 residues long. CDR3 DNA: TGTGCCTGTGACACCGTCTCTAACTGGGGGATAAATCCCGATAAACTCATCTTT. This translates into CACDTVSNWGINPDKLIF.

This clone occurred a few times. This sequence is one base from a far larger clone and is likely a read error. Other DNA sequences in the sample encode the same CDR3. The J gene is TRDJ2, the V gene TRDV2; the D gene is possibly TRDD3 (5 bases). The CDR3 runs to 16 residues. Trimming took off 3 bases at V and 4 bases at J, with 17 bases between the two ends. The germline V gene has CDR1 GEAIGNYY and CDR2 EKD. The CDR3 nucleotides read TGTGCCTGTGACCCCCTTGTTGGGGCTAGGACAGCACAACTCTTCTTT. Translated: CACDPLVGARTAQLFF.

In its sample, this clone is medium-sized (0.01 to 0.1%). This chain links TRDV2 with TRDJ1, with D tentatively TRDD3 (5 bases). Germline lookup yields CDR1 GEAIGNYY and CDR2 EKD. V lost 3 bases, J lost 5 bases, and 21 bases lay in between. The CDR3 is 16 residues long. The CDR3: CACDSLHGGPVDKLIF. The CDR3, as DNA: TGTGCCTGTGACTCACTTCACGGGGGCCCCGTGGATAAACTCATCTTT.

This clone was counted between two and nine times. One base away lies a much larger clone, so this may be a sequencing read error. The chain uses TRDV2 and TRDJ1; 10 bases align to TRDD3. There are 19 residues in the CDR3. With 2 bases clipped from V and 3 bases from J, the junction kept 17 bases outside the gene matches. Germline V gene data show CDR1 as GEAIGNYY and CDR2 as EKD. The CDR3 DNA is TGTGCCTGTGACATGCTCCTGGCGGGGGATACGCGTTTTCCCGATAAACTCATCTTT. Translating it yields CACDMLLAGDTRFPDKLIF.

By its share, this clone is medium-sized (0.01 to 0.1%). The chain employs TRDV2 and TRDJ3; 8 bases match TRDD3. CDR1 is GEAIGNYY, CDR2 EKD, per germline. The ends lost 0 bases at V and 0 bases at J; junction bases unmatched: 9. The CDR3 extends over 20 amino acids. The CDR3 here is CACDTAWGTDSSWDTRQMFF. The CDR3 DNA reads as TGTGCCTGTGACACCGCCTGGGGGACCGACAGCTCCTGGGACACCCGACAGATGTTTTTC.

This clone was seen a handful of times. One end of the junction is discordant with germline, which a read error may explain. The chain joins TRDV2 to TRDJ1; D unresolved. This CDR3 has 15 amino acids. CDR1 GEAIGNYY and CDR2 EKD come from the germline V gene. CDR3 region: CACDTVGARGDNLIF. The CDR3, as DNA: TGTGCCTGTGACACCGTAGGGGCTCGGGGCGATAACCTCATCTTT.

This clone was counted between two and nine times. This DNA translates differently at residue 4 from the TCRdb protein, which is that of a much larger clone; a read error is likely, and the protein shown is the DNA's own translation. The rearrangement links TRDV2 to TRDJ1; 10 nucleotides match TRDD3. Germline-derived CDR1 and CDR2 are GEAIGNYY and EKD. The CDR3 is made up of 17 amino acids. The CDR3 is CACGTLTGGSEGDKLIF. CDR3 sequence (DNA): TGTGCCTGTGGCACCCTTACTGGGGGATCGGAAGGCGATAAACTCATCTTT.

This clone was detected a few times. A read error may be the cause here, since a much bigger clone is one base away. The J gene is TRDJ3, the V gene TRDV2; 8 bases fit TRDD3. Germline V gene data show CDR1 as GEAIGNYY and CDR2 as EKD. The V segment lost 1 base and the J segment 5 bases; nucleotides outside the gene matches: 9. This CDR3 spans 18 amino acids. The CDR3 loop reads CACDTPRGGSRDTRQMFF. For the CDR3, the DNA is TGTGCCTGTGACACTCCACGTGGGGGATCCAGGGACACCCGACAGATGTTTTTC.